The clone carrying this T cell receptor (beta chain) was counted ten times or more. Its specificity is not known. This sample stems from a study of tumor-infiltrating lymphocytes in primary liver carcinoma. Study in general: Enrolled patients were male and female, aged 30 to 69 years.

Regarding the study as a whole: Tumor region pairs outstripped tumor-adjacent and tumor-blood pairs in overlap. Among top clones, only about 8-25% appeared in all five tumor regions.

Co-extraction of RNA and DNA was performed on roughly 20-31 mg of unsorted bulk tissue. Every tumor specimen contained over 85% viable tumor cells. Researchers generated TCR beta cDNA from roughly 520 ng of total RNA, relying on a constant-region primer. ARM-PCR was slightly modified, and three nested multiplex PCR rounds with it gave rise to the TCR beta libraries. Both of the initial two PCR rounds ran for around 9 cycles and employed TRBV1-TRBV30 forward primers alongside a C-beta reverse primer. TCRdb re-called the multiplex PCR reads with MiXCR, one entry per CDR3 protein. The sample carries 110,000 or so distinct CDR3 sequences, 80% to 85% recorded once. This CDR3 has 13 amino acids. CDR1 is DFQATT, CDR2 SNEGSKA, per germline (reference sequence). V lost 6 bases, J lost 8 bases, and 19 bases lay in between.

This clonotype was obtained from a man aged 35 to 55 with primary liver carcinoma and hepatitis B virus infection. The rearrangement joins TRBV20-1 to TRBJ2-5; D is possibly TRBD1 (6 bases). The sample consisted of liver tumor tissue from sampling region 3. Subset specified: tumor region T3, left-lateral pole. As DNA, the CDR3 is TGCAGTGCGCCGGTCCGGGACACCCAAACCCAGTACTTC. Translating it yields CSAPVRDTQTQYF.